This T cell receptor beta chain was identified in a study of cytomegalovirus exposure and HLA in healthy donors. Germline V gene sequence: CDR1 KGHSH, CDR2 LQKENI. Unmatched junction bases numbered 5, after V lost 3 bases and J lost 4 bases. The length of the CDR3 is 15 residues. Study results and caveats: Rare sequences made up most TCRs, while some public TCRs were found in many donors. TCR beta sequences reportedly predicted most subjects' HLA-A and HLA-B alleles accurately. CMV serostatus was the sole immune exposure information available.

PCR employed 60 Vbeta and 13 Jbeta primers. The assay was immunoSEQ multiplex PCR, and TCRdb's table has in-frame clones only and misses some. The sample shows 150,000 to 200,000 clones, about 82% of them seen only once. This clone has a handful of counts. Its specificity is not known. The clonotype was recovered from a young woman in good health and CMV-seronegative. Sequencing used PBMCs. The V gene is TRBV18, the J gene TRBJ2-1, with 8 positions matching TRBD2. CDR3 DNA: TGTGCCAGCTCACCCGCAGCGGGGGCGTACAATGAGCAGTTCTTC. Translation gives CASSPAAGAYNEQFF.